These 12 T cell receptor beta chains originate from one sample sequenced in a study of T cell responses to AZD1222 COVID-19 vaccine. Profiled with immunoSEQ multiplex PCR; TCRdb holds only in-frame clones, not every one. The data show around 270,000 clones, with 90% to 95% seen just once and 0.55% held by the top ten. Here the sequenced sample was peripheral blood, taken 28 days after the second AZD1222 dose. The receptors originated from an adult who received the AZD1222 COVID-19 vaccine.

The CDR3: CASSSVRGPNEKLFF. DNA of the CDR3: TGTGCCAGCAGCAGTGTGCGGGGACCTAATGAAAAACTGTTTTTT. The genes are TRBV14 and TRBJ1-4; maybe TRBD1 (5 bases). CDR3 size: 15 residues. Looked up from germline, CDR1 is SGHDN and CDR2 is FVKESK. Deletions cut 5 bases from V and 3 bases from J, with 13 bases between.

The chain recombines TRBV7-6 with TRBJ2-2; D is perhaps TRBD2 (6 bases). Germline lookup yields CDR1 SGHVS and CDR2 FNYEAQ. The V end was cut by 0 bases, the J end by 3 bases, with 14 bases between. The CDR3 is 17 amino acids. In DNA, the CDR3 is TGTGCCAGCAGCTTAGCTCGCGGGGCAGGTCACACCGGGGAGCTGTTTTTT. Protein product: CASSLARGAGHTGELFF.

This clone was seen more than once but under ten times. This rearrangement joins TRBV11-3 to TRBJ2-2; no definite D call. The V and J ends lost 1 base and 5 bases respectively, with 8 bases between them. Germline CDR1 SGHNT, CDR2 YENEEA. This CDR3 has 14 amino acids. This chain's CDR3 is CASSLGGRTGELFF. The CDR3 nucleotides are TGTGCCAGCAGCTTAGGCGGTAGGACCGGGGAGCTGTTTTTT.

DNA of the CDR3: TGTGCCAGCAGCTTAGGGCCCCAAGAGACCCAGTACTTC. It is translated as CASSLGPQETQYF. The J gene is TRBJ2-5, the V gene TRBV11-1, with D unresolved. V was shortened by 1 base and J by 1 base, with 4 bases between the two germline ends. Per germline, CDR1 SGHAT and CDR2 FQDESV (reference sequence). CDR3 length equals 13 residues.

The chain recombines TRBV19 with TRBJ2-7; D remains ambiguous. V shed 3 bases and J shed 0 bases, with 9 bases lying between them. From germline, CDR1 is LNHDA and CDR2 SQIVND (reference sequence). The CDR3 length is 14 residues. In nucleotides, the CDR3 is TGTGCCAGTAGTATCCGGGCCCTCTCCTACGAGCAGTACTTC. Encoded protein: CASSIRALSYEQYF.

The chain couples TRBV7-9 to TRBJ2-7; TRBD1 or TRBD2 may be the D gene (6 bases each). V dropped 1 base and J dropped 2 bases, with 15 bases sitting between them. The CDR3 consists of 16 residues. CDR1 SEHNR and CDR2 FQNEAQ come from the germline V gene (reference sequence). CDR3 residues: CASSLDSGGQAYEQYF. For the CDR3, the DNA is TGTGCCAGCAGCTTAGACTCCGGGGGCCAAGCCTACGAGCAGTACTTC. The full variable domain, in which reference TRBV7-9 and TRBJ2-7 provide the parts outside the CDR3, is DTGVSQNPRHKITKRGQNVTFRCDPISEHNRLYWYRQTLGQGPEFLTYFQNEAQLEKSRLLSDRFSAERPKGSFSTLEIQRTEQGDSAMYLCASSLDSGGQAYEQYFGPGTRLTVT.

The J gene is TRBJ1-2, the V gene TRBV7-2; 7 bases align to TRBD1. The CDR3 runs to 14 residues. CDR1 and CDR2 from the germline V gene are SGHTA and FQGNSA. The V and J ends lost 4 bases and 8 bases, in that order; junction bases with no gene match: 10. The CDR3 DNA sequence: TGTGCCAGCAGCTCCGACAGGGCCCACGGGGGCTACACCTTC. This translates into CASSSDRAHGGYTF.

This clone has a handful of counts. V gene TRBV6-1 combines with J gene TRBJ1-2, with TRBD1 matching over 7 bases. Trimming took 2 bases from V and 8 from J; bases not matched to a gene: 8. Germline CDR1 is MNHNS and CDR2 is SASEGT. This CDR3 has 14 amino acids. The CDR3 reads CASSERGRGQGYTF. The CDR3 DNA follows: TGTGCCAGCAGTGAAAGGGGGAGGGGGCAAGGCTACACCTTC.

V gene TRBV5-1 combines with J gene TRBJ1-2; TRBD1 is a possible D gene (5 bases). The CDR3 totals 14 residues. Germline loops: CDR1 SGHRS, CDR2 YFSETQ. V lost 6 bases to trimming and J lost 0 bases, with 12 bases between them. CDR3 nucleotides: TGCGCCAGCAACCCCGGGGGGGCTAACTATGGCTACACCTTC. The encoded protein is CASNPGGANYGYTF.

CDR3 DNA: TGTGCCAGCAGTTTCCCGGGACAGGGGATGGGCAATCAGCCCCAGCATTTT. Amino acid sequence: CASSFPGQGMGNQPQHF. This rearrangement joins TRBV6-2 or TRBV6-3 to TRBJ1-5, with TRBD1 matching over 10 bases. CDR1 and CDR2 (germline): MNHEY, SVGEGT. The V and J ends lost 4 bases and 2 bases, in that order; junction bases with no gene match: 8. The CDR3 sequence is 17 residues long.

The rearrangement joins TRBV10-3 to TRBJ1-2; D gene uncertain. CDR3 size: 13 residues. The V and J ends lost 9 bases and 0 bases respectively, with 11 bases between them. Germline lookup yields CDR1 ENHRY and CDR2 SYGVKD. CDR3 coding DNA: TGTGCCATTGAGGCCAGTCCTAACTATGGCTACACCTTC. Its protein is CAIEASPNYGYTF.

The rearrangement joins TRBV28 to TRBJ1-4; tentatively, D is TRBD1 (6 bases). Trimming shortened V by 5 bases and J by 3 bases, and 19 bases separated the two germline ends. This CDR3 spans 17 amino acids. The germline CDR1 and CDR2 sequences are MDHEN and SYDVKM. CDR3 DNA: TGTGCCAGCAGTCGCCCGGACAGCGGGCCATCTAATGAAAAACTGTTTTTT. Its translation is CASSRPDSGPSNEKLFF.